The 9 T cell receptor beta chains below come from one sample, sequenced in a study of tumor-infiltrating lymphocytes in primary liver carcinoma. Using a constant-region primer together with ProtoScript II reverse transcriptase, TCR beta cDNA was made from roughly 520 ng of total RNA. Investigators got TCR beta libraries out of three nested multiplex PCR rounds, done with slightly modified ARM-PCR. The two initial PCR rounds, nine to eleven cycles each, used TRBV1-TRBV30 forward and C-beta reverse primers. MiXCR, applied by TCRdb to the multiplex PCR reads, yields one record per CDR3 protein. This table has some 95,000 distinct CDR3 sequences, approximately 68% appearing once. The source material, 20-30 mg of unsorted bulk tissue, was used to co-extract RNA and DNA. The material sequenced was tumor-adjacent normal liver tissue. The receptors were gathered from a man aged 35 to 55 with primary liver carcinoma and hepatitis B virus infection.

This clonotype occurred many times. Here the CDR3 reads CASSPQAAGEKLFF. Here the CDR3 DNA reads TGTGCCAGCAGCCCACAGGCAGCGGGGGAAAAACTGTTTTTT. The chain links TRBV6-5 to TRBJ1-4; D perhaps matches TRBD1 (5 bases). Trimming left V 6 bases short and J 8 bases short, with 16 bases between. The germline gives CDR1 MNHEY, CDR2 SVGAGI. This CDR3 region has 14 residues.

On this clonotype: A read error is likely, as this CDR3 ends without the conserved phenylalanine or tryptophan. The CDR3 DNA sequence: TGTGCCAGCAGCTTGGATACCGGATTAGCCATGGGTGAGCAGTTCATC. Translating gives CASSLDTGLAMGEQFI. V usage is TRBV11-2 and J usage is TRBJ2-1; no definite D call. V lost 3 bases and J lost 9, with 21 bases in between. Germline V gene sequence: CDR1 SGHAT, CDR2 FQNNGV. The CDR3 runs 16 residues.

This chain joins TRBV30 and TRBJ1-6; TRBD1 is a possible D gene (6 bases). Deletions cut 7 bases from V and 5 bases from J, with 12 bases between. There are 13 residues in the CDR3. The germline V gene has CDR1 GTSNPN and CDR2 SVGIG (reference sequence). CDR3 sequence: CAFTGTHNSPLHF. The CDR3 DNA reads TGTGCCTTCACCGGGACACATAATTCACCCCTCCACTTT.

This clonotype was recorded once. Sequence at one end of the junction differs from germline and may be a read error. The rearrangement links TRBV5-1 to TRBJ1-1; 9 nucleotides align to TRBD1. This CDR3 has 17 residues. Germline V lookup: CDR1 SGHRS, CDR2 YFSETQ. The CDR3: CASSPAGQGLRNTGAFF. The CDR3, as DNA: TGCGCCAGCAGCCCCGCCGGACAGGGGTTACGGAACACTGGAGCTTTCTTT.

Regarding this clonotype: At one boundary the junction diverges from the germline segment, which might be a read error. This chain connects TRBV6-5 to TRBJ2-7; TRBD2 might be the D (6 bases). The CDR3 runs to 14 residues. Germline V gives CDR1 MNHEY, CDR2 SVGAGI. CDR3 loop: CARSYGGGLCEQYF. The CDR3 nucleotides are TGTGCCAGAAGTTACGGCGGAGGGCTCTGTGAGCAGTACTTC.

About this clonotype: One end of the junction does not line up with germline, which may come from a read error. The V call is TRBV6-5, the J call TRBJ2-6, with a weak D call TRBD1 (5 bases). CDR3 length: 15 amino acids. Germline values: CDR1 MNHEY, CDR2 SVGAGI. The CDR3 protein is CASTNRHSGANVLAF. CDR3 sequence (DNA): TGTGCCAGCACCAACCGTCACTCTGGGGCCAACGTCCTGGCTTTC.

Concerning this clonotype itself: With a much larger clone just one base away, this may be a read error. The V call is TRBV10-2, the J call TRBJ2-1; D possibly matches TRBD1 or TRBD2 (5 bases each). Trimming removed 10 bases at V and 5 bases at J, with 15 bases between. The CDR3 covers 13 residues. Germline V CDR1 and CDR2: WSHSY, SAAADI. Here the CDR3 DNA reads TGCGCCAACAGGCTAGCTGGCGACAATGAGCAGTTCTTC. It encodes CANRLAGDNEQFF.

This clonotype has just one count. As the CDR3 is not closed by the conserved phenylalanine or tryptophan, this likely results from a read error. The genes are TRBV11-2 and TRBJ1-5; D ambiguous. Germline V gene data show CDR1 as SGHAT and CDR2 as FQNNGV. Trimming shortened V by 11 bases and J by 8 bases, and 22 bases separated the two germline ends. This CDR3 spans 14 amino acids. CDR3 nucleotide sequence: TGTGCCTGCGGCACCGGACGGTTTCCCGAGCCCCAGCATATT. Its protein product is CACGTGRFPEPQHI.

This clonotype has a handful of counts. This chain joins TRBV5-1 and TRBJ1-2, with 7 bases lining up with TRBD1. Germline V gene lookup returns CDR1 SGHRS and CDR2 YFSETQ. The ends lost 4 bases at V and 6 bases at J; junction bases unmatched: 6. CDR3 size: 13 residues. CDR3 sequence (DNA): TGCGCCAGCAGCCCGGGGACAGTGAATGGCTACACCTTC. Its protein is CASSPGTVNGYTF.